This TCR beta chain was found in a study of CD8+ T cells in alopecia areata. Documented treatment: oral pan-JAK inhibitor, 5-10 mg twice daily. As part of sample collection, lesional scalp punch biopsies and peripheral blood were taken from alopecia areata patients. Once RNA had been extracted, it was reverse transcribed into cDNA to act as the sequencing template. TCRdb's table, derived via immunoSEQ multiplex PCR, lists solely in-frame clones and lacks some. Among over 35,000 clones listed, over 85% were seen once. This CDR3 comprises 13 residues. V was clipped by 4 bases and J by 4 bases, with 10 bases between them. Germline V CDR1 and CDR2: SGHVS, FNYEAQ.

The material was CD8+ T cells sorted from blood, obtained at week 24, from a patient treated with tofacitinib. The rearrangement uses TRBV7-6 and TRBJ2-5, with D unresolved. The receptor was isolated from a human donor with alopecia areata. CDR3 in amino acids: CASSSPGLETQYF. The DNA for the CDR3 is TGTGCCAGCAGCTCTCCCGGGTTAGAGACCCAGTACTTC.